This T cell receptor beta chain comes out of a study of blood T cell repertoires in COVID-19. Data came from immunoSEQ multiplex PCR; TCRdb stores just in-frame clones and leaves some out. The data show about 48,000 clones, 86% seen once. There are 20 residues in the CDR3. The V segment lost 2 bases and the J segment 0 bases; nucleotides outside the gene matches: 13. Germline V gene data show CDR1 as MNHNS and CDR2 as SASEGT. The specimen was PBMCs or T cells enriched from blood (not recorded which). V gene TRBV6-1 combines with J gene TRBJ1-5; 10 nucleotides match TRBD1. This clonotype was sampled from a woman aged 45-60 years who had recovered from COVID-19. CDR3 loop: CASSELGLPGQGNSNQPQHF. As DNA, the CDR3 is TGTGCCAGCAGTGAACTGGGGCTTCCGGGACAGGGGAATAGCAATCAGCCCCAGCATTTT.